Below, one TCR beta chain is given with its context. The target antigen is unknown. The time point here: week 35, safety follow-up. Topical imiquimod was applied with each vaccine dose, which held 300 ug of mutant IDH1 20-mer peptide. The entry originates in a study of a mutant IDH1 vaccine in newly diagnosed glioma. Study-level results: There seemed to be no relation between pseudoprogression and changes in top peripheral T cell clonotypes. Evidence of vaccine-induced immune responses was documented in over 85% of patients.

Clones were sequenced by immunoSEQ multiplex PCR, and TCRdb holds only the in-frame ones, with some missing. The sample has about 27,000 clones, around 80% seen once. The sequence was obtained from a man aged 45-65 years with glioma. Specimen: PBMCs, collected from a glioma patient whose treatment included an IDH1 peptide vaccine.

The CDR3 coding sequence is TGTGCCCGGTGCTACGAGCAGTACTTC. Protein: CARCYEQYF. The rearrangement joins TRBV6-8 to TRBJ2-7; D call uncertain. The V and J ends lost 11 bases and 3 bases respectively, with 5 bases between them. The germline V gene has CDR1 MNHGY and CDR2 SAAAGT. This CDR3 has 9 amino acids.